By its share, the clone carrying this TCR beta chain is medium-sized. Its target is not known. These data belong to a study of spatial heterogeneity in lung cancer. Overall study context: In tumor regions, TCR transcript counts tracked strongly with a T cell module score from matched bulk RNA-seq.

Trimming stripped 7 bases from V and 3 bases from J, with 10 bases between. The CDR3 totals 12 residues. Germline V lookup: CDR1 MNHEY, CDR2 SVGAGI. Time point in this sample: sample taken at primary tumor resection. There were 72 donors, all of them untreated patients with early-stage non-small cell lung cancer. Each CDR3 protein gets one entry after TCRdb re-called the 5' RACE reads with MiXCR. The sample lists under 3,000 distinct CDR3 sequences, less than 20% occurring once. Overall study findings and caveats: Counts of expanded intratumoral alpha and beta TCRs tracked tumor mutation counts.

This chain joins TRBV6-5 and TRBJ2-7; D is possibly TRBD2 (5 bases). The material was lung tumor tissue, obtained at surgery. The sequence derives from a female donor with early-stage non-small cell lung cancer. The CDR3 is CASTGNSYEQYF. The CDR3 coding sequence is TGTGCCAGCACGGGGAATAGCTACGAGCAGTACTTC.